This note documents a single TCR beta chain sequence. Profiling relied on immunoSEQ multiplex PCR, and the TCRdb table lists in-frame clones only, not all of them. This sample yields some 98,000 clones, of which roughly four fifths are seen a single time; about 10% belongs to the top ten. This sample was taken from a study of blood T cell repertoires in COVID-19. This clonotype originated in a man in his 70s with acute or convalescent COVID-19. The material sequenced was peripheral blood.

CDR3 DNA sequence: TGTGCCAGCTCACCACCGAACCCAGCCTACGAGCAGTACTTC. Protein product: CASSPPNPAYEQYF. J is TRBJ2-7 and V is TRBV18; D uncertain. The CDR3 consists of 14 residues. V gave up 0 bases and J gave up 2 bases, with 8 bases separating them. Germline loops: CDR1 KGHSH, CDR2 LQKENI.